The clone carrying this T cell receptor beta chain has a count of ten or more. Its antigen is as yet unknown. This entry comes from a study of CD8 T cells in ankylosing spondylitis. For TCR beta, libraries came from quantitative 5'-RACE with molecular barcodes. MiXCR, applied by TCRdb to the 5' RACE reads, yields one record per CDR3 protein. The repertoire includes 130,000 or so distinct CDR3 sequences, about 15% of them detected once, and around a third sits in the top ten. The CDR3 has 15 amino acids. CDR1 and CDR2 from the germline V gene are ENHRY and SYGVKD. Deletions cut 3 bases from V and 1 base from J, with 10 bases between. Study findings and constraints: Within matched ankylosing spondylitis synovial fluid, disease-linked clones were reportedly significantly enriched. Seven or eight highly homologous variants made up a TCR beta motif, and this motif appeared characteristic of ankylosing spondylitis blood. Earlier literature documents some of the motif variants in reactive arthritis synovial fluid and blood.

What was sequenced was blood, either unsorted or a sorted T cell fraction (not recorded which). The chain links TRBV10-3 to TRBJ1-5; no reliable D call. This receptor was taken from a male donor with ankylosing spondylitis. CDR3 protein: CAISEAQNSNQPQHF. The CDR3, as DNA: TGTGCCATCAGTGAAGCACAGAACAGCAATCAGCCCCAGCATTTT.